This T cell receptor beta chain is from a study of shared clonotypes between healthy human individuals. Positively selected for CCR7, the CD45RO-negative cells used as naive CD8 cells excluded terminally differentiated effector memory CD45RA+ cells. The CDR3 has 15 residues. Germline V gene lookup returns CDR1 KGHSH and CDR2 LQKENI. The J segment lost 5 bases and the V segment lost 0 bases, leaving 7 bases of the junction unmatched. TCRdb keeps only in-frame clones here, not all; method: immunoSEQ multiplex PCR. The table includes approximately 840,000 clones, 95% to 97% detected once. Material: naive CD8+ T cells sorted from blood. This clonotype originated in a young man in good health. This chain uses TRBV18 with TRBJ2-7; 7 bases map to TRBD2. CDR3 in DNA: TGTGCCAGCTCACCACCCGAGGGAGGGCTCAACGAGCAGTACTTC. Protein sequence: CASSPPEGGLNEQYF.